Below, 7 T cell receptor beta chains from the same sample are listed, as sequenced in a study of T cells in localized non-small cell lung cancer. Sequencing used immunoSEQ multiplex PCR; TCRdb keeps in-frame clones, though not all of them. The data contain tens of thousands of clones, around 89% of them singletons. Sequenced here: peripheral blood, sampled before any cancer treatment. All receptors come from a woman aged 40-69 years with stage I squamous cell lung carcinoma.

The chain recombines TRBV11-2 with TRBJ1-2; perhaps TRBD1 as D (6 bases). Germline CDR1 is SGHAT and CDR2 is FQNNGV. The CDR3 length is 15 residues. V lost 5 bases to trimming and J lost 4 bases, with 17 bases between them. The CDR3 region is CASSPHEGGIYGYTF. CDR3 nucleotides: TGTGCCAGCAGCCCCCATGAAGGGGGGATCTATGGCTACACCTTC.

The chain links TRBV6-4 to TRBJ2-2, with D uncertain. The ends were cut back, 2 bases at V and 6 bases at J, with 10 bases in the middle. In germline, CDR1 is MRHNA, CDR2 SNTAGT. The CDR3 spans 14 residues. The CDR3, as DNA: TGTGCCAGCAGTGACAGGGATGAGGCCGGGGAGCTGTTTTTT. Its translation: CASSDRDEAGELFF.

This rearrangement joins TRBV6-5 to TRBJ1-1; weak D call: TRBD1 (5 bases). This CDR3 has 14 amino acids. Germline lookup yields CDR1 MNHEY and CDR2 SVGAGI. Trimming took 2 bases from V and 5 from J, leaving 12 bases between them. The CDR3 DNA follows: TGTGCCAGCAGTTACCCCCGGGGGAGGACTGAAGCTTTCTTT. Protein product: CASSYPRGRTEAFF.

The chain couples TRBV9 to TRBJ1-2, with D unresolved. This CDR3 has 16 amino acids. With 4 bases removed from V and 1 base from J, the gap between germline ends came to 17 bases. The germline gives CDR1 SGDLS, CDR2 YYNGEE. The DNA for the CDR3 is TGTGCCAGCAGCCCCTCAGTGACATATCATAACTATGGCTACACCTTC. Residues: CASSPSVTYHNYGYTF.

The V call is TRBV5-4, the J call TRBJ1-4, with TRBD1 identical over 7 bases. Germline V gene data show CDR1 as SGHNT and CDR2 as YYREEE (reference sequence). The CDR3 has 15 amino acids. V lost 1 base and J lost 3; bases outside the gene matches: 3. The CDR3 protein is CASSLKGAANEKLFF. CDR3 bases: TGTGCCAGCAGCTTGAAGGGGGCGGCTAATGAAAAACTGTTTTTT.

The chain combines TRBV4-1 with TRBJ1-5; tentatively, D is TRBD1 (5 bases). With 0 bases removed from V and 0 bases from J, the gap between germline ends came to 9 bases. Germline V gene sequence: CDR1 MGHRA, CDR2 YSYEKL. This CDR3 contains 16 residues. The CDR3 DNA reads TGCGCCAGCAGCCAAGATTGGGGGGGTAGCAATCAGCCCCAGCATTTT. The encoded protein is CASSQDWGGSNQPQHF.

The rearrangement links TRBV14 to TRBJ2-5, with a possible D match to TRBD2 (6 bases). The germline CDR1 and CDR2 sequences are SGHDN and FVKESK. Between the trimmed V and J ends, which lost 4 bases and 5 bases, there was a span of 23 bases. This CDR3 contains 17 residues. This CDR3 reads CASSPGWGDPGRETQYF. The CDR3 DNA is TGTGCCAGCAGCCCCGGATGGGGGGACCCGGGCCGGGAGACCCAGTACTTC.